The rows below give T cell receptor beta chains drawn from one sample of a study of cytomegalovirus exposure and HLA in healthy donors. Assay: immunoSEQ multiplex PCR; the TCRdb copy retains only in-frame clones and omits some. The sample lists roughly 200,000 clones; approximately 80% were seen once. Sequencing input: PBMCs. Every receptor here comes from a woman younger than 45 in good health and CMV-seronegative. Each CDR3 is given with its conserved first and last residue. The D gene is left open where the match is weak. Size is omitted from some rows. Given values are once, few, many or a class for expanded clones.

- - TRBJ2-7 TRBV5-1 TGCGCCAGCAGCTTTGACTCCGGGGGAGACGAGCAGTACTTC CASSFDSGGDEQYF
- - TRBJ1-1 TRBV5-4 TGTGCCAGCAGCTCTGAAGGGGCGACGACGAACACTGAAGCTTTCTTT CASSSEGATTNTEAFF
TRBD2 once TRBJ2-4 TRBV7-8 TGTGCCAGCAGCTTAGCGCCGGCGGGGGGAGCCAAAAACATTCAGTACTTC CASSLAPAGGAKNIQYF
TRBD1 - TRBJ2-3 TRBV10-3 TGTGCCATCAGTCCAAACACACCGGGACAGCAACAGTCAGATACGCAGTATTTT CAISPNTPGQQQSDTQYF
TRBD1 - TRBJ1-2 TRBV10-3 TGTGCCATCAGGACCGGGACAGGAATATATGGCTACACCTTC CAIRTGTGIYGYTF
TRBD1 - TRBJ2-7 TRBV9 TGTGCCAGCAGCGTAGGGGGGTCAGGGGGCTACGAGCAGTACTTC CASSVGGSGGYEQYF
TRBD2 few TRBJ2-1 TRBV2 TGTGCCAGCAGGGGGCTAGAAGCGGGGGGCTACCAGAACTACAATGAGCAGTTCTTC CASRGLEAGGYQNYNEQFF
TRBD2 - TRBJ2-5 TRBV4-3 TGCGCCAGCAGCCCAGCAAGCAGCGGGAAGGTGGTTGGGACCCAGTACTTC CASSPASSGKVVGTQYF
TRBD1 - TRBJ2-2 TRBV19 TGTGCCAGTAAAGGAGGGACCGGGACAGGGGGTTCACGAGACACCGGGGAGCTGTTTTTT CASKGGTGTGGSRDTGELFF
TRBD2 - TRBJ2-2 TRBV19 TGTGCCAGTAGTATGGGGGTGCGGGGGGCCGGGGAGCTGTTTTTT CASSMGVRGAGELFF
- few TRBJ1-3 TRBV12-5 TGTGCTAGTGAAATTGACAGCATCTCTGGAAACACCATATATTTT CASEIDSISGNTIYF
TRBD2 - TRBJ2-1 TRBV7-9 TGTGCCAGCAGCCAGCCCCGGACTAGCGGGAGGACTGAGCAGTTCTTC CASSQPRTSGRTEQFF
- - TRBJ1-2 TRBV19 TGTGCCAGTAGTGTACAGGGTGTTTTGGGCTATGGCTACACCTTC CASSVQGVLGYGYTF
- few TRBJ1-2 TRBV2 TGTGCCAGCGGTCGTTTTAAACTACACGTCAACTATGGCTACACCTTC CASGRFKLHVNYGYTF
TRBD2 - TRBJ2-7 TRBV15 TGTGCCACCAGCAGTCTAGCGGGCTCCTACGAGCAGTACTTC CATSSLAGSYEQYF
- once TRBJ2-3 TRBV5-1 TGCGCCAGCAGCTTAGAAAGTACTGGCACAGATACGCAGTATTTT CASSLESTGTDTQYF
- - TRBJ2-5 TRBV5-4 TGTGCCAGCAGCTTGTCGGGGATCCAAGAGACCCAGTACTTC CASSLSGIQETQYF
TRBD2 - TRBJ2-7 TRBV9 TGTGCCAGCAGCGTAGCTAGCGGGATAACCTACGAGCAGTACTTC CASSVASGITYEQYF
TRBD1 - TRBJ1-4 TRBV5-5 TGTGCCAGCAGCTTGGCCGGAGGGGGCCCTGGAGAAAAACTGTTTTTT CASSLAGGGPGEKLFF
TRBD1 - TRBJ2-7 TRBV4-2 TGTGCCAGCAGCTTGGGGACAGTAGAACTCTACGAGCAGTACTTC CASSLGTVELYEQYF